The 8 T cell receptor beta chains reported below all come from one sample, sequenced in a study of blood T cell repertoires in COVID-19. Profiling relied on immunoSEQ multiplex PCR, and the TCRdb table lists in-frame clones only, not all of them. The repertoire holds about 200,000 clones, approximately 91% seen once, with roughly 5% in the top ten. The sample comprised peripheral blood. All receptors come from a woman aged 40 to 50 with acute or convalescent COVID-19.

The rearrangement joins TRBV11-2 to TRBJ2-5; D unresolved. The CDR3 runs 11 residues. Germline lookup yields CDR1 SGHAT and CDR2 FQNNGV. Deletions cut 4 bases from V and 5 bases from J, with 5 bases between. CDR3 coding DNA: TGTGCCAGCAGCTACCGGGAGACCCAGTACTTC. Amino acids: CASSYRETQYF.

The chain joins TRBV7-8 to TRBJ1-4, with TRBD1 matching over 8 bases. V dropped 6 bases and J dropped 3; count of bases not matched to a gene: 6. CDR3 length equals 15 residues. Germline assignment: CDR1 SGHVS and CDR2 FQNEAQ. The DNA for the CDR3 is TGTGCCAGCAGTCGTCAGGGGGCGGCTAATGAAAAACTGTTTTTT. Translating it yields CASSRQGAANEKLFF.

This chain connects TRBV7-2 to TRBJ1-6; 8 bases map to TRBD1. The CDR3 is 13 residues long. V shed 3 bases and J 14 bases; nucleotides not matched to a gene: 6. Germline CDR1 reads SGHTA; CDR2 reads FQGNSA. The DNA of the CDR3 is TGTGCCAGCAGCTTCGACAGGGGAGGCACCCTCCACTTT. Translation gives CASSFDRGGTLHF.

This chain connects TRBV7-9 to TRBJ1-6, with D perhaps matching TRBD1 (6 bases). V was cut by 3 bases and J by 7 bases, with 7 bases left in between. Germline loops: CDR1 SEHNR, CDR2 FQNEAQ (reference sequence). The CDR3 covers 13 residues. The CDR3 DNA follows: TGTGCCAGCAGCTTTGGACAGAATTCACCCCTCCACTTT. As protein: CASSFGQNSPLHF.

The chain couples TRBV4-1 to TRBJ2-5, with TRBD2 identical over 12 bases. Germline V gene lookup returns CDR1 MGHRA and CDR2 YSYEKL. J lost 1 base, V lost 4 bases, and 4 bases had no gene match. The CDR3 loop spans 16 amino acids. The CDR3 spells CASSLGLAGTQETQYF. CDR3 DNA sequence: TGCGCCAGCAGCCTCGGACTAGCGGGGACCCAAGAGACCCAGTACTTC.

This clone was counted between two and nine times. The gene calls are TRBV18 and TRBJ2-5, with D perhaps matching TRBD1 (6 bases). Trimming pared 1 base from V and 5 bases from J, leaving 11 bases between. This CDR3 has 14 amino acids. The germline V gene has CDR1 KGHSH and CDR2 LQKENI. CDR3 coding DNA: TGTGCCAGCTCACCACACCAGGGGCAGGAGACCCAGTACTTC. Protein product: CASSPHQGQETQYF.

This clone was found once. J is TRBJ1-2 and V is TRBV19, with 7 bases matching TRBD1. There are 15 residues in the CDR3. The germline V gene has CDR1 LNHDA and CDR2 SQIVND (reference sequence). Trimming at V came to 5 bases and at J to 4 bases, leaving 10 bases not matched to a gene. The chain's CDR3 is CASSVQGQIFYGYTF. The DNA for the CDR3 is TGTGCCAGTAGTGTTCAGGGACAGATCTTCTATGGCTACACCTTC.

The rearrangement links TRBV6-5 to TRBJ2-7; TRBD2 might be the D (5 bases). The V and J ends lost 5 bases and 2 bases respectively, with 10 bases between them. The CDR3 contains 13 residues. Germline assignment: CDR1 MNHEY and CDR2 SVGAGI. The chain's CDR3 is CASSRGPTYEQYV. DNA for the CDR3: TGTGCCAGCAGTCGCGGGCCCACCTACGAGCAGTACGTC.